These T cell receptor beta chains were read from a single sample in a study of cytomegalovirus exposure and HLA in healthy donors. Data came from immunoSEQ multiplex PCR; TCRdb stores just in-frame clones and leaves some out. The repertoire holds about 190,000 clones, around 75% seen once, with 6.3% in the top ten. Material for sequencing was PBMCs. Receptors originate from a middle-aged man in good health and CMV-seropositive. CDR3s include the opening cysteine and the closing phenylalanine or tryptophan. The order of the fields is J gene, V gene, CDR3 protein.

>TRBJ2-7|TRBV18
CASSPPDRGYSDEQYF
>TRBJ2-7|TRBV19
CASSALWTGVNEQYF
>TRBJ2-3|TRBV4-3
CASSQDLTGGLAGLDTQYF
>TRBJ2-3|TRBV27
CASSLSGGNRADTQYF
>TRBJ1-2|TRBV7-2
CASSLGRLSSGPGYTF
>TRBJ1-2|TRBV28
CASSSLTGVNYGYTF
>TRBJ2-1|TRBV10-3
CAISELGSGVYNEQFF
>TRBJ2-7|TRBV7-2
CASSVGFSGSYEQYF
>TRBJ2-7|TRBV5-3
CARSTSPDYEQYF
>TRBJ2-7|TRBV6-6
CASSATTGEGEQYF
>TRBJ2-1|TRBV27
CASSLSPSGGAGYNEQFF
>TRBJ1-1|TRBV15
CATSEDRGLTEAFF
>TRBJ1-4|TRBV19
CASSIIAGRTNEKLFF
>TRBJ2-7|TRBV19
CASSILGGSSYEQYF
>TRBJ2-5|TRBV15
CATSRIGETQYF
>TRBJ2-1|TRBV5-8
CASSLGSSGAQVQFF
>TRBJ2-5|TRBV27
CASSPARQVLETQYF
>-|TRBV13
CASSPPGTSGFYEQYF
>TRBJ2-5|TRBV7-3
CASSLGKTRLASQETQYF
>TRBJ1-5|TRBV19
CASSPGRQPQHF
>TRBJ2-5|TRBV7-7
CASSLEAGQETQYF
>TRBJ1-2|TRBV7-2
CASSLRQGANYGYTF
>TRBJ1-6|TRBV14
CASSWAGGANNSPLHF
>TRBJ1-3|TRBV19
CASSSQGTGNTIYF
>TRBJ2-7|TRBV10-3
CAISESLGTSGAYEQYF
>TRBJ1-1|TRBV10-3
CAISTGTGGRSTEAFF
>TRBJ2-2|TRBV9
CASSVEAGGPGELFF